This T cell receptor beta chain was captured by sequencing in a study of T cell responses to AZD1222 COVID-19 vaccine. Study at large: Pooled in the analysis were second doses at about 4 or about 12 weeks.

The CDR3 sequence is 11 residues long. TCRdb's table, derived via immunoSEQ multiplex PCR, lists solely in-frame clones and lacks some. There are 96,000 or so clones in the sample; 89% occur only once, and 1.5% to 2% lies in the top ten. Study-wide results and limits: Spike was spanned by vaccine-associated CD4 TCRs, which were dominant at 160-218 and 743-854.

The sample holds a few counts of this clone. What it binds is unknown. The source was peripheral blood, collected on day 0 of AZD1222 vaccination. The chain combines TRBV21-1 with TRBJ1-2; whether TRBD1, the table's D call, matches the DNA was not checked. TRBV21-1 is assigned pseudogene status. The receptor comes from an adult in good health. The CDR3 sequence is CASTPVYGYTF. The CDR3 nucleotides are TGTGCCAGCACGCCAGTTTATGGCTACACCTTC.